This is a list of T cell receptor beta chains from one sample in a study of PD-1 blockade in classical Hodgkin lymphoma. TCRdb's copy holds only in-frame clones and misses some; the assay was immunoSEQ multiplex PCR. Among some 96,000 clones listed, approximately 88% were seen once. Material: peripheral blood mononuclear cells (PBMCs), obtained at baseline. The source of these receptors is a human donor with classical Hodgkin lymphoma. CDR3s include the opening cysteine and the closing phenylalanine or tryptophan. The D gene is left open where the match is weak. The listing skips clone size in some rows; elsewhere it reads once, few, many or a size class.

clone size: once; D gene: NA; V gene: TRBV10-3; J gene: TRBJ1-5; CDR3 protein: CATEPRASNQPQHF; CDR3 DNA: TGTGCCACCGAACCGCGGGCTAGCAATCAGCCCCAGCATTTT
clone size: once; D gene: NA; V gene: TRBV28; J gene: TRBJ2-3; CDR3 protein: CAAGGSSTDTQYF; CDR3 DNA: TGTGCCGCGGGCGGTTCTAGCACAGATACGCAGTATTTT
clone size: NA; D gene: NA; V gene: TRBV19; J gene: TRBJ2-3; CDR3 protein: CASSIGQGGPDTQYF; CDR3 DNA: TGTGCCAGTAGTATAGGTCAGGGAGGTCCAGATACGCAGTATTTT
clone size: once; D gene: TRBD1; V gene: TRBV5-5; J gene: TRBJ1-5; CDR3 protein: CASSLGQGGGQPQHF; CDR3 DNA: TGTGCCAGCAGCTTGGGACAGGGAGGTGGTCAGCCCCAGCATTTT
clone size: NA; D gene: TRBD2; V gene: TRBV6-1; J gene: TRBJ2-1; CDR3 protein: CASSEVGGSLFF; CDR3 DNA: TGTGCCAGCAGTGAAGTGGGCGGGAGCCTGTTCTTC
clone size: NA; D gene: NA; V gene: TRBV10-3; J gene: TRBJ1-5; CDR3 protein: CAISEGSQPQHF; CDR3 DNA: TGTGCCATCAGTGAGGGGAGTCAGCCCCAGCATTTT
clone size: NA; D gene: NA; V gene: TRBV5-1; J gene: TRBJ2-1; CDR3 protein: CASRTQGRDNEQFF; CDR3 DNA: TGCGCCAGCAGAACGCAGGGGAGAGACAATGAGCAGTTCTTC
clone size: NA; D gene: TRBD1; V gene: TRBV5-1; J gene: TRBJ2-3; CDR3 protein: CASSSWVGQGTDTQYF; CDR3 DNA: TGCGCCAGCAGCTCCTGGGTGGGACAGGGAACAGATACGCAGTATTTT
clone size: few; D gene: NA; V gene: TRBV10-3; J gene: TRBJ1-2; CDR3 protein: CAISEAGSGYTF; CDR3 DNA: TGTGCCATCAGTGAGGCCGGGTCTGGCTACACCTTC
clone size: NA; D gene: TRBD2; V gene: TRBV7-2; J gene: TRBJ2-3; CDR3 protein: CASSSRLAGGTDTQYF; CDR3 DNA: TGTGCCAGCAGCTCCAGACTAGCGGGAGGCACAGATACGCAGTATTTT
clone size: once; D gene: NA; V gene: TRBV5-6; J gene: TRBJ1-2; CDR3 protein: CASSLVGFNYGYTF; CDR3 DNA: TGTGCCAGCAGCTTGGTGGGATTCAACTATGGCTACACCTTC
clone size: NA; D gene: TRBD1; V gene: TRBV10-3; J gene: TRBJ2-3; CDR3 protein: CAIRGATGGIGTDTQYF; CDR3 DNA: TGTGCCATCAGGGGGGCGACAGGGGGCATTGGCACAGATACGCAGTATTTT
clone size: NA; D gene: TRBD2; V gene: TRBV7-6; J gene: TRBJ2-1; CDR3 protein: CASSLALAVSYNEQFF; CDR3 DNA: TGTGCCAGCAGCCTCGCCCTAGCGGTATCCTACAATGAGCAGTTCTTC
clone size: NA; D gene: NA; V gene: TRBV5-3; J gene: TRBJ2-7; CDR3 protein: CARSLQEAGPTIEQYF; CDR3 DNA: TGTGCCAGAAGCTTGCAAGAGGCAGGACCGACAATAGAGCAGTACTTC
clone size: NA; D gene: TRBD1; V gene: TRBV14; J gene: TRBJ2-6; CDR3 protein: CASSHRDRVFTGANVLTF; CDR3 DNA: TGTGCCAGCAGCCACCGGGACAGGGTATTCACTGGGGCCAACGTCCTGACTTTC
clone size: NA; D gene: NA; V gene: TRBV27; J gene: TRBJ1-4; CDR3 protein: CASSPHGKGLNTNEKLFF; CDR3 DNA: TGTGCCAGCAGTCCGCACGGGAAGGGCCTAAACACTAATGAAAAACTGTTTTTT
clone size: NA; D gene: NA; V gene: TRBV7-2; J gene: TRBJ2-7; CDR3 protein: CASSFIPYEQYF; CDR3 DNA: TGTGCCAGCAGCTTTATTCCCTACGAGCAGTACTTC
clone size: NA; D gene: NA; V gene: TRBV5-1; J gene: TRBJ2-5; CDR3 protein: CASSLMGSGGQETQYF; CDR3 DNA: TGCGCCAGCAGCTTGATGGGTAGCGGAGGCCAAGAGACCCAGTACTTC
clone size: NA; D gene: NA; V gene: TRBV18; J gene: TRBJ1-1; CDR3 protein: CASSPAAGNTEAFF; CDR3 DNA: TGTGCCAGCTCACCCGCTGCGGGGAACACTGAAGCTTTCTTT
clone size: NA; D gene: TRBD2; V gene: TRBV18; J gene: TRBJ2-1; CDR3 protein: CASSPALAGGPNEQFF; CDR3 DNA: TGTGCCAGCTCACCCGCTCTAGCGGGGGGGCCCAATGAGCAGTTCTTC
clone size: NA; D gene: NA; V gene: TRBV6-5; J gene: TRBJ1-2; CDR3 protein: CASSYDGNYGYTF; CDR3 DNA: TGTGCCAGCAGTTACGACGGGAACTATGGCTACACCTTC
clone size: NA; D gene: NA; V gene: TRBV5-1; J gene: TRBJ2-1; CDR3 protein: CASSLAAGPHNEQFF; CDR3 DNA: TGCGCCAGCAGCTTGGCGGCAGGTCCCCACAATGAGCAGTTCTTC
clone size: NA; D gene: TRBD2; V gene: TRBV6-1; J gene: TRBJ2-2; CDR3 protein: CASSEGLAGITGELFF; CDR3 DNA: TGTGCCAGCAGTGAAGGGCTAGCGGGGATCACCGGGGAGCTGTTTTTT
clone size: NA; D gene: NA; V gene: TRBV11-2; J gene: TRBJ2-7; CDR3 protein: CASSLSAGGAHEQYF; CDR3 DNA: TGTGCCAGCAGCTTGAGCGCTGGGGGCGCACACGAGCAGTACTTC
clone size: NA; D gene: NA; V gene: TRBV6-1; J gene: TRBJ2-7; CDR3 protein: CASSGGFEQYF; CDR3 DNA: TGTGCCAGCAGTGGGGGGTTCGAGCAGTACTTC